Below are 13 T cell receptor beta chains sequenced from a single sample in a study of regulatory T cells in long-lasting Graves disease. Time point of the sample: persistent/refractory GD, antithyroid drugs over 5 years with positive TRAb. From PBMCs, RNA was extracted and then used to make the TCR library. Library construction for TCR beta used iRepertoire HTBI primers and Arm-PCR of CDR3 regions. TCRdb reprocessed the multiplex PCR reads via MiXCR and lists one record per CDR3 protein. The table lists about 340,000 distinct CDR3 sequences, 20% of them singletons, with 25% to 30% in the top ten. Specimen: peripheral blood mononuclear cells (PBMCs), collected when the disease was refractory, from a patient treated with antithyroid drugs. The receptors shown here come from a female donor with Graves disease.

Note on this clonotype: This may arise from a read error, as a much more abundant clone is one base away. This chain connects TRBV6-1 to TRBJ1-4; D is unclear. The ends were cut back, 6 bases at V and 5 bases at J, with 10 bases in the middle. CDR3 length equals 13 residues. Germline V gene sequence: CDR1 MNHNS, CDR2 SASEGT. CDR3 protein: CASSPRMNEKLFF. CDR3 DNA sequence: TGTGCCAGCAGCCCCCGCATGAATGAAAAACTGTTTTTT.

This clonotype was counted at least ten times. The V call is TRBV28, the J call TRBJ1-5, with D unclear. CDR1 is MDHEN and CDR2 is SYDVKM in the germline V gene. Trimming cost V 9 bases and J 0 bases, with 9 bases left between them. The CDR3 has 13 residues. The CDR3 sequence is CASGGPSNQPQHF. The CDR3 region has the DNA TGTGCCAGTGGCGGCCCTAGCAATCAGCCCCAGCATTTT.

This clonotype was seen a handful of times. V and J are TRBV15 and TRBJ2-2; weak D call: TRBD1 (5 bases). Germline CDR1 reads LNHNV; CDR2 reads YYDKDF (reference sequence). The length of the CDR3 is 15 residues. The germline V and J ends were trimmed by 1 base and 3 bases, with 9 bases remaining between them. The CDR3 DNA reads TGTGCCACCAGCAGAGGCAGGGCCTACACCGGGGAGCTGTTTTTT. Its protein product is CATSRGRAYTGELFF.

Worth noting for this clonotype: The conserved phenylalanine or tryptophan normally closing the CDR3 is absent here, so this likely arose from a read error. The rearrangement uses TRBV6-2 or TRBV6-3 and TRBJ2-7; D is perhaps TRBD1 (5 bases). CDR1 is MNHEY, CDR2 SVGEGT, per germline. The V end was cut by 5 bases, the J end by 2 bases, with 13 bases between. This CDR3 contains 14 residues. The CDR3 here is CASSEEDKPYEQYL. The CDR3 DNA follows: TGTGCCAGCAGTGAAGAGGACAAACCCTACGAGCAGTACCTC.

The V call is TRBV15, the J call TRBJ1-3; D possibly corresponds to TRBD1 (5 bases). V lost 1 base, J lost 4 bases, and 11 bases lay in between. The CDR3 contains 15 residues. Germline V gives CDR1 LNHNV, CDR2 YYDKDF (reference sequence). Here the CDR3 DNA reads TGTGCCACCAGCAGAGGGGGGGGACGGGGAAACACCATATATTTT. Translated, it gives CATSRGGGRGNTIYF. Full variable domain (remainder filled in from reference TRBV15 and TRBJ1-3): DAMVIQNPRYQVTQFGKPVTLSCSQTLNHNVMYWYQQKSSQAPKLLFHYYDKDFNNEADTPDNFQSRRPNTSFCFLDIRSPGLGDTAMYLCATSRGGGRGNTIYFGEGSWLTVV.

This clonotype was counted at least ten times. The V gene is TRBV12-3 or TRBV12-4, the J gene TRBJ1-2; no firm D call. Trimming removed 5 bases from V and 0 bases from J, with 16 bases in between. There are 16 residues in the CDR3. The CDR3 coding sequence is TGTGCCAGCAGTCTACGAAGGTCAGATTCTAACTATGGCTACACCTTC. Encoded protein: CASSLRRSDSNYGYTF.

In its sample, this clonotype was seen many times. The rearrangement links TRBV11-2 to TRBJ2-5; 7 bases are shared with TRBD2. Per germline, CDR1 SGHAT and CDR2 FQNNGV. J gave up 2 bases and V 3 bases, and 6 bases lay outside the gene matches. The CDR3 covers 15 residues. The CDR3 reads CASSFRGSAQETQYF. DNA of the CDR3: TGTGCCAGCAGCTTTCGCGGGAGTGCTCAAGAGACCCAGTACTTC.

The CDR3: CATSRDGHRASEQYF. In DNA, the CDR3 is TGTGCCACCAGCAGAGATGGCCACAGGGCATCCGAGCAGTACTTC. This chain uses TRBV15 with TRBJ2-7; D might be TRBD1 (6 bases). Germline CDR1 LNHNV, CDR2 YYDKDF (reference sequence). Between the trimmed V and J ends, which lost 0 bases and 6 bases, there was a span of 15 bases. This CDR3 is 15 amino acids long.

There are many counts of this clonotype. The chain's CDR3 is CASSLEGQGFSEQYF. CDR3 DNA sequence: TGCGCCAGCAGCTTGGAGGGACAGGGGTTTTCCGAGCAGTACTTC. The rearrangement links TRBV5-1 to TRBJ2-7, with 10 nucleotides matching TRBD1. In germline, CDR1 is SGHRS, CDR2 YFSETQ. CDR3 length: 15 residues. Unmatched junction bases numbered 6, after V lost 0 bases and J lost 6 bases.

Many counts were recorded for this clonotype. This chain joins TRBV5-5 and TRBJ2-7; no definite D call. CDR3 length equals 13 residues. V dropped 1 base and J dropped 0 bases, with 5 bases sitting between them. Germline loops: CDR1 SGHKS, CDR2 YYEKEE (reference sequence). The DNA of the CDR3 is TGTGCCAGCAGCTTGCCCAACTCCTACGAGCAGTACTTC. It encodes CASSLPNSYEQYF. Using reference TRBV5-5 and TRBJ2-7 for the parts outside the CDR3, the full variable domain is DAGVTQSPTHLIKTRGQQVTLRCSPISGHKSVSWYQQVLGQGPQFIFQYYEKEERGRGNFPDRFSARQFPNYSSELNVNALLLGDSALYLCASSLPNSYEQYFGPGTRLTVT.

This chain connects TRBV6-9 to TRBJ2-3; no definite D call. Germline CDR1 reads MNHGY; CDR2 reads SVAAGI. CDR3 size: 15 residues. Trimming took off 0 bases at V and 2 bases at J, with 9 bases between the two ends. The CDR3 DNA sequence: TGTGCCAGCAGTTATTCAGCACTCCCCACAGATACGCAGTATTTT. It translates to CASSYSALPTDTQYF.

The chain has TRBV3-1 and TRBJ1-6; D might be TRBD1 (5 bases). From germline, CDR1 is LGHDT and CDR2 YNNKEL (reference sequence). Trimming left V 4 bases short and J 9 bases short, with 16 bases between. The CDR3 spans 15 residues. CDR3 sequence (DNA): TGTGCCAGCAGCCCGTCGCAGGGCTCGGTTTCACCCCTCCACTTT. Its translation: CASSPSQGSVSPLHF.

This clonotype was picked up many times. The chain combines TRBV7-2 with TRBJ1-5, with D possibly being TRBD1 (5 bases). V lost 2 bases and J lost 5, with 10 bases in between. There are 14 residues in the CDR3. Germline CDR1 is SGHTA and CDR2 is FQGNSA. Here the CDR3 DNA reads TGTGCCAGCAGCTTATATAGAGGGGATCAGCCCCAGCATTTT. It yields the protein CASSLYRGDQPQHF.